These T cell receptor beta chains were read from a single sample in a study of untreated major depressive disorder. Produced via immunoSEQ multiplex PCR; TCRdb's table is partial and in-frame only. The data show 20,000 or so clones, under 90% seen once. The sequenced sample consisted of CD4+ T cells from PBMCs. Receptors were obtained from a woman aged 25 to 45 in good health. Both conserved end residues are part of each CDR3. The order of the fields is V gene, clone size, CDR3 length, D gene, J gene, CDR3 protein, CDR3 DNA. The D gene is left open where the match is weak. Expanded clones are given a class, and other clones once, few, many or no size at all.

V gene: TRBV9; clone size: .; CDR3 length: 14; D gene: .; J gene: TRBJ2-3; CDR3 protein: CASSQTSSTDTQYF; CDR3 DNA: TGTGCCAGCAGTCAAACCTCTAGCACAGATACGCAGTATTTT
V gene: TRBV2; clone size: .; CDR3 length: 14; D gene: TRBD1; J gene: TRBJ2-7; CDR3 protein: CASRFRDRGYEQYF; CDR3 DNA: TGTGCCAGCAGGTTCCGGGACAGGGGCTACGAGCAGTACTTC
V gene: TRBV4-1; clone size: .; CDR3 length: 14; D gene: .; J gene: TRBJ2-3; CDR3 protein: CASSPLQGTDTQYF; CDR3 DNA: TGCGCCAGCAGCCCCCTTCAGGGCACAGATACGCAGTATTTT
V gene: TRBV9; clone size: .; CDR3 length: 15; D gene: TRBD1; J gene: TRBJ1-3; CDR3 protein: CASSGTGLSGNTIYF; CDR3 DNA: TGTGCCAGCAGTGGGACAGGGCTATCTGGAAACACCATATATTTT
V gene: TRBV5-1; clone size: few; CDR3 length: 15; D gene: .; J gene: TRBJ2-1; CDR3 protein: CASSLGPPIHNEQFF; CDR3 DNA: TGCGCCAGCAGCTTGGGACCCCCCATCCACAATGAGCAGTTCTTC
V gene: TRBV6-4; clone size: .; CDR3 length: 13; D gene: TRBD2; J gene: TRBJ2-7; CDR3 protein: CASSGLAYDEQYF; CDR3 DNA: TGTGCCAGTAGCGGACTAGCGTACGACGAGCAGTACTTC
V gene: TRBV6-5; clone size: .; CDR3 length: 15; D gene: TRBD1; J gene: TRBJ2-7; CDR3 protein: CASTTPGQGAYEQYF; CDR3 DNA: TGTGCCAGCACCACTCCGGGACAGGGGGCCTACGAGCAGTACTTC
V gene: TRBV27; clone size: .; CDR3 length: 17; D gene: TRBD1; J gene: TRBJ2-1; CDR3 protein: CASSLSSPGGSYNEQFF; CDR3 DNA: TGTGCCAGCAGTTTATCTTCGCCAGGGGGCTCCTACAATGAGCAGTTCTTC
V gene: TRBV2; clone size: .; CDR3 length: 15; D gene: TRBD2; J gene: TRBJ2-2; CDR3 protein: CASKETSGSPGELFF; CDR3 DNA: TGTGCCAGCAAGGAGACTAGCGGGAGTCCCGGGGAGCTGTTTTTT
V gene: TRBV7-3; clone size: .; CDR3 length: 13; D gene: .; J gene: TRBJ2-7; CDR3 protein: CASSESSTGEQYF; CDR3 DNA: TGTGCCAGCAGCGAATCGTCGACAGGCGAGCAGTACTTC
V gene: TRBV28; clone size: .; CDR3 length: 11; D gene: .; J gene: TRBJ2-7; CDR3 protein: CASNTVGEQYF; CDR3 DNA: TGTGCCAGCAATACGGTTGGGGAGCAGTACTTC
V gene: TRBV28; clone size: once; CDR3 length: 11; D gene: .; J gene: TRBJ2-5; CDR3 protein: CASTAQETQYF; CDR3 DNA: TGTGCCAGCACGGCGCAAGAGACCCAGTACTTC
V gene: TRBV5-6; clone size: few; CDR3 length: 14; D gene: TRBD1; J gene: TRBJ1-2; CDR3 protein: CASSWRDRAYGYTF; CDR3 DNA: TGTGCCAGCAGCTGGCGTGACAGGGCCTATGGCTACACCTTC
V gene: TRBV4-3; clone size: few; CDR3 length: 20; D gene: TRBD2; J gene: TRBJ2-1; CDR3 protein: CASSQGTALGLAGPYNEQFF; CDR3 DNA: TGCGCCAGCAGCCAAGGGACGGCGCTGGGACTAGCGGGACCCTACAATGAGCAGTTCTTC
V gene: TRBV21-1; clone size: .; CDR3 length: 15; D gene: .; J gene: TRBJ2-7; CDR3 protein: CASSKRDRLTYEQYF; CDR3 DNA: TGTGCCAGCAGCAAAAGGGACCGCCTAACCTACGAGCAGTACTTC
V gene: TRBV7-9; clone size: .; CDR3 length: 17; D gene: .; J gene: TRBJ1-3; CDR3 protein: CASSLATSGKSGNTIYF; CDR3 DNA: TGTGCCAGCAGCTTAGCGACTTCCGGCAAGAGTGGAAACACCATATATTTT
V gene: TRBV2; clone size: .; CDR3 length: 13; D gene: .; J gene: TRBJ1-4; CDR3 protein: CASTRAVNEKLFF; CDR3 DNA: TGTGCCAGCACTCGGGCCGTTAATGAAAAACTGTTTTTT
V gene: TRBV7-2; clone size: .; CDR3 length: 17; D gene: TRBD1; J gene: TRBJ1-2; CDR3 protein: CASSPSQGTGFSYGYTF; CDR3 DNA: TGTGCCAGCAGTCCATCCCAGGGGACAGGGTTCTCCTATGGCTACACCTTC
V gene: TRBV5-5; clone size: .; CDR3 length: 13; D gene: .; J gene: TRBJ2-5; CDR3 protein: CASSFPGEETQYF; CDR3 DNA: TGTGCCAGCAGCTTTCCAGGGGAAGAGACCCAGTACTTC
V gene: TRBV7-7; clone size: .; CDR3 length: 13; D gene: .; J gene: TRBJ1-1; CDR3 protein: CASSLGENTEAFF; CDR3 DNA: TGTGCCAGCAGCTTAGGGGAGAACACTGAAGCTTTCTTT
V gene: TRBV19; clone size: .; CDR3 length: 14; D gene: .; J gene: TRBJ1-2; CDR3 protein: CATVQGGDNYGYTF; CDR3 DNA: TGTGCCACTGTACAGGGTGGGGACAACTATGGCTACACCTTC
V gene: TRBV2; clone size: .; CDR3 length: 15; D gene: .; J gene: TRBJ2-7; CDR3 protein: CASSESLPLSYEQYF; CDR3 DNA: TGTGCCAGCAGTGAATCTCTCCCCCTCTCCTACGAGCAGTACTTC
V gene: TRBV6-1; clone size: .; CDR3 length: 15; D gene: .; J gene: TRBJ1-2; CDR3 protein: CASSEAWGGSYGYTF; CDR3 DNA: TGTGCCAGCAGTGAAGCGTGGGGGGGGAGCTATGGCTACACCTTC
V gene: TRBV5-1; clone size: .; CDR3 length: 16; D gene: TRBD2; J gene: TRBJ2-3; CDR3 protein: CASSRLAGESTDTQYF; CDR3 DNA: TGCGCCAGCAGCCGCCTAGCGGGAGAATCGACAGATACGCAGTATTTT
V gene: TRBV5-1; clone size: .; CDR3 length: 17; D gene: TRBD2; J gene: TRBJ2-3; CDR3 protein: CASSLDRLAGARDTQYF; CDR3 DNA: TGCGCCAGCAGCTTGGACCGGCTAGCGGGAGCCCGAGATACGCAGTATTTT
V gene: TRBV7-3; clone size: few; CDR3 length: 15; D gene: TRBD2; J gene: TRBJ2-1; CDR3 protein: CASSLVEGGWNEQFF; CDR3 DNA: TGTGCCAGCAGCTTAGTGGAGGGAGGGTGGAATGAGCAGTTCTTC
V gene: TRBV6-5; clone size: .; CDR3 length: 14; D gene: .; J gene: TRBJ2-3; CDR3 protein: CASSYGLVTDTQYF; CDR3 DNA: TGTGCCAGCAGTTATGGGCTAGTCACAGATACGCAGTATTTT
V gene: TRBV5-5; clone size: .; CDR3 length: 15; D gene: .; J gene: TRBJ2-3; CDR3 protein: CASSSLAIVTDTQYF; CDR3 DNA: TGTGCCAGCAGTTCTCTAGCGATCGTCACAGATACGCAGTATTTT
V gene: TRBV9; clone size: .; CDR3 length: 13; D gene: TRBD1; J gene: TRBJ1-1; CDR3 protein: CASSVDRGTEAFF; CDR3 DNA: TGTGCCAGCAGCGTAGACAGGGGCACTGAAGCTTTCTTT
V gene: TRBV10-3; clone size: .; CDR3 length: 17; D gene: TRBD2; J gene: TRBJ2-1; CDR3 protein: CAISEVLGTSGSGEQFF; CDR3 DNA: TGTGCCATCAGTGAAGTTTTGGGGACTAGCGGGAGTGGTGAGCAGTTCTTC
V gene: TRBV5-6; clone size: .; CDR3 length: 15; D gene: .; J gene: TRBJ2-5; CDR3 protein: CASSLRVGFGETQYF; CDR3 DNA: TGTGCCAGCAGCTTACGGGTCGGGTTTGGAGAGACCCAGTACTTC
V gene: TRBV19; clone size: .; CDR3 length: 14; D gene: .; J gene: TRBJ1-2; CDR3 protein: CASTPGPGNYGYTF; CDR3 DNA: TGTGCCAGTACCCCCGGGCCGGGGAACTATGGCTACACCTTC
V gene: TRBV7-2; clone size: .; CDR3 length: 14; D gene: TRBD2; J gene: TRBJ2-3; CDR3 protein: CASSQGTSADTQYF; CDR3 DNA: TGTGCCAGCAGCCAAGGGACTAGCGCTGATACGCAGTATTTT
V gene: TRBV5-8; clone size: .; CDR3 length: 20; D gene: TRBD1; J gene: TRBJ1-5; CDR3 protein: CASSARQGTVPGEFNQPQHF; CDR3 DNA: TGTGCCAGCAGCGCTAGACAGGGGACCGTACCCGGAGAATTCAATCAGCCCCAGCATTTT
V gene: TRBV10-3; clone size: .; CDR3 length: 14; D gene: TRBD1; J gene: TRBJ1-1; CDR3 protein: CAIREQGAGTEAFF; CDR3 DNA: TGTGCCATCAGAGAACAGGGGGCTGGTACTGAAGCTTTCTTT
V gene: TRBV4-2; clone size: .; CDR3 length: 16; D gene: .; J gene: TRBJ2-3; CDR3 protein: CASSQDRGFRGDTQYF; CDR3 DNA: TGTGCCAGCAGCCAAGATAGGGGCTTTAGAGGAGATACGCAGTATTTT
V gene: TRBV7-9; clone size: .; CDR3 length: 16; D gene: .; J gene: TRBJ1-4; CDR3 protein: CASSFAMFATNEKLFF; CDR3 DNA: TGTGCCAGCAGCTTTGCAATGTTCGCAACTAATGAAAAACTGTTTTTT
V gene: TRBV7-9; clone size: .; CDR3 length: 14; D gene: .; J gene: TRBJ2-5; CDR3 protein: CASSLVRDQETQYF; CDR3 DNA: TGTGCCAGCAGCTTAGTTAGGGACCAAGAGACCCAGTACTTC
V gene: TRBV9; clone size: .; CDR3 length: 14; D gene: .; J gene: TRBJ1-6; CDR3 protein: CASSGGVYNSPLHF; CDR3 DNA: TGTGCCAGCAGCGGGGGCGTGTATAATTCACCCCTCCACTTT
V gene: TRBV9; clone size: .; CDR3 length: 16; D gene: .; J gene: TRBJ2-1; CDR3 protein: CASSPPAESSYNEQFF; CDR3 DNA: TGTGCCAGCAGCCCCCCCGCGGAGAGCTCCTACAATGAGCAGTTCTTC
V gene: TRBV2; clone size: .; CDR3 length: 14; D gene: .; J gene: TRBJ1-2; CDR3 protein: CASSETAGNYGYTF; CDR3 DNA: TGTGCCAGCAGTGAAACCGCAGGGAATTATGGCTACACCTTC